These 14 T cell receptor beta chains came from one sample sequenced in a study of blood T cell repertoires in COVID-19. Sequencing was performed with immunoSEQ multiplex PCR; in TCRdb, only in-frame clones are kept and a portion is missing. The profile shows some 49,000 clones, 75% to 85% of them singletons. Sample: peripheral blood. Receptor source: a woman aged 60-75 years with acute or convalescent COVID-19.

This sequence joins TRBV23-1 and TRBJ1-2; tentatively, D is TRBD1 (5 bases). TRBV23-1 is an ORF, and what it does is uncertain. Trimming removed 4 bases at V and 0 bases at J, with 12 bases between. The CDR3 has 15 residues. CDR3 region: CASSPRTLTNYGYTF. The CDR3 coding sequence is TGCGCCAGCAGTCCAAGGACACTGACTAACTATGGCTACACCTTC.

The J gene is TRBJ1-2, the V gene TRBV20-1; D is undetermined. Trimming shortened V by 3 bases and J by 4 bases, and 3 bases separated the two germline ends. CDR1 and CDR2 from the germline V gene are DFQATT and SNEGSKA (reference sequence). The CDR3 is 10 residues long. DNA of the CDR3: TGCAGTGCTAGCATCTATGGCTACACCTTC. This sequence encodes CSASIYGYTF.

The rearrangement joins TRBV10-3 to TRBJ2-5; a weak D match, TRBD2 (5 bases). The V end lost 6 bases, the J end lost 5 bases, and 19 bases lay between the germline ends. From germline, CDR1 is ENHRY and CDR2 SYGVKD. The CDR3 is 15 amino acids. The CDR3: CAIRAGILDGETQYF. CDR3 DNA sequence: TGTGCCATCAGGGCCGGGATCCTCGACGGGGAGACCCAGTACTTC.

This clone was observed a few times. V gene TRBV28 combines with J gene TRBJ1-6; a possible D gene is TRBD1 (6 bases). CDR3 length equals 14 residues. V was clipped by 2 bases and J by 11 bases, with 13 bases between them. Germline CDR1 is MDHEN and CDR2 is SYDVKM. The CDR3 nucleotides read TGTGCCAGCAGTTTACCAGGGGTGGTCACACCCCTCCACTTT. It is translated as CASSLPGVVTPLHF.

This clone was counted a single time. The chain links TRBV9 to TRBJ2-7, with 7 bases fitting TRBD2. Germline CDR1 reads SGDLS; CDR2 reads YYNGEE. The length of the CDR3 is 15 residues. J lost 3 bases, V lost 0 bases, and 6 bases had no gene match. Here the CDR3 reads CASSVDGTSVYEQYF. CDR3 DNA sequence: TGTGCCAGCAGCGTAGATGGAACTAGCGTCTACGAGCAGTACTTC.

This clone was found once. The rearrangement links TRBV6-6 to TRBJ2-1; D unresolved. Between the trimmed V and J ends, which lost 7 bases and 0 bases, there was a span of 13 bases. This CDR3 is built from 15 residues. Germline CDR1 reads MNHNY; CDR2 reads SVGAGI (reference sequence). The CDR3 spells CASTPLASSYNEQFF. Here the CDR3 DNA reads TGTGCCAGCACCCCTCTGGCCTCCTCCTACAATGAGCAGTTCTTC.

The V gene is TRBV6-5, the J gene TRBJ2-5; a possible D gene is TRBD1 (6 bases). Germline V gives CDR1 MNHEY, CDR2 SVGAGI. The CDR3 has 14 amino acids. V shed 2 bases and J shed 7 bases, with 14 bases lying between them. The CDR3 coding sequence is TGTGCCAGCAGTTACCAGGGGACCCGTCGGACCCAGTACTTC. The encoded protein is CASSYQGTRRTQYF.

The chain uses TRBV30 and TRBJ1-5; 10 bases are shared with TRBD1. V trimming: 4 bases; J trimming: 6 bases; junction bases outside the gene matches: 6. The CDR3 loop spans 14 amino acids. CDR1 is GTSNPN and CDR2 is SVGIG in the germline V gene (reference sequence). CDR3 DNA: TGTGCCTGGACCCCCGGGACAGGGGTTCAGCCCCAGCATTTT. Encoded protein: CAWTPGTGVQPQHF.

DNA of the CDR3: TGTGCCAGCGAAGGGACTAGCGGGGGGCCGAGCTCCTACGAGCAGTACTTC. Protein: CASEGTSGGPSSYEQYF. The V gene is TRBV28, the J gene TRBJ2-7; 15 bases align to TRBD2. Germline values: CDR1 MDHEN, CDR2 SYDVKM. This CDR3 has 17 amino acids. With 8 bases clipped from V and 0 bases from J, the junction kept 8 bases outside the gene matches.

The V and J genes are TRBV28 and TRBJ1-1; 7 bases match TRBD1. There are 16 residues in the CDR3. CDR1 and CDR2 from the germline V gene are MDHEN and SYDVKM. The J segment lost 2 bases and the V segment lost 5 bases, leaving 11 bases of the junction unmatched. CDR3 bases: TGTGCCAGCAGTCTAGCCGATAGGGGGCCTAACACTGAAGCTTTCTTT. Translated: CASSLADRGPNTEAFF.

The chain recombines TRBV6-1 with TRBJ1-2; 8 bases fit TRBD1. CDR3 length: 16 amino acids. Germline V lookup: CDR1 MNHNS, CDR2 SASEGT. J gave up 8 bases and V 4 bases, and 15 bases lay outside the gene matches. CDR3 DNA: TGTGCCAGCAGTGGCCCGTGGATTCAGGGGGCTGGGGGCTACACCTTC. Protein product: CASSGPWIQGAGGYTF.

This rearrangement joins TRBV11-3 to TRBJ2-2, with 11 nucleotides matching TRBD2. There are 17 residues in the CDR3. The germline CDR1 and CDR2 sequences are SGHNT and YENEEA. V trimming: 3 bases; J trimming: 7 bases; junction bases outside the gene matches: 10. CDR3 DNA sequence: TGTGCCAGCAGCTTTTTTAGCGGGGGGGCGCAAGTCGGGGAGCTGTTTTTT. Translated, it gives CASSFFSGGAQVGELFF.

The chain couples TRBV6-6 to TRBJ2-3; D ambiguous. This CDR3 is 15 amino acids long. Trimming removed 6 bases at V and 1 base at J, with 14 bases between. Germline-derived CDR1 and CDR2 are MNHNY and SVGAGI (reference sequence). CDR3 DNA: TGTGCCAGCAGAAATAAAAACTTGGGCACAGATACGCAGTATTTT. Protein: CASRNKNLGTDTQYF.

The chain links TRBV6-6 to TRBJ1-2; perhaps TRBD1 as D (5 bases). The CDR3 runs 20 residues. Trimming shortened V by 6 bases and J by 0 bases, and 29 bases separated the two germline ends. The V gene's germline CDR1 is MNHNY and CDR2 SVGAGI (reference sequence). In DNA form, the CDR3 reads TGTGCCAGCAGGCGAGAAGTCGGACAAGGTGGGAATGCAGCTAACTATGGCTACACCTTC. It translates to CASRREVGQGGNAANYGYTF.